These 18 T cell receptor beta chains were sequenced from one sample in a study of T cell responses to AZD1222 COVID-19 vaccine. This table comes from immunoSEQ multiplex PCR, and its TCRdb copy is limited to in-frame clones, with some not included. The repertoire has 140,000 to 150,000 clones, roughly 92% of them found once; the top ten carry around 1.7%. Sequencing used peripheral blood, obtained on day 0 of AZD1222 vaccination. All receptors derive from an adult in good health.

The chain employs TRBV28 and TRBJ1-2; D ambiguous. Germline V CDR1 and CDR2: MDHEN, SYDVKM. V was trimmed by 4 bases and J by 2 bases, leaving 11 bases between them. The CDR3 runs 14 residues. The CDR3 sequence is CASSSPGRNYGYTF. The DNA for the CDR3 is TGTGCCAGCAGTTCCCCCGGCAGAAACTATGGCTACACCTTC.

This clone was observed once. The genes are TRBV30 and TRBJ2-1; 13 bases map to TRBD2. This CDR3 has 16 amino acids. J lost 1 base, V lost 7 bases, and 7 bases had no gene match. Germline V gene sequence: CDR1 GTSNPN, CDR2 SVGIG (reference sequence). CDR3 nucleotides: TGTGCCTTCTCCGGACTAGCGGGAGAATCCTACAATGAGCAGTTCTTC. Its protein product is CAFSGLAGESYNEQFF.

The chain is built from TRBV5-1 and TRBJ1-3, with D unresolved. There are 15 residues in the CDR3. The germline V gene has CDR1 SGHRS and CDR2 YFSETQ. V dropped 0 bases and J dropped 0 bases, with 7 bases sitting between them. CDR3 loop: CASSLDGRSGNTIYF. The CDR3 DNA reads TGCGCCAGCAGCTTGGATGGGCGCTCTGGAAACACCATATATTTT.

This chain uses TRBV10-3 with TRBJ2-1, with D perhaps TRBD1 or TRBD2 (5 bases each). There are 18 residues in the CDR3. The V end was cut by 1 base, the J end by 5 bases, with 21 bases between. Germline V gives CDR1 ENHRY, CDR2 SYGVKD. The CDR3 sequence is CAISEWRNSLTDNNEQFF. In nucleotides, the CDR3 is TGTGCCATCAGTGAGTGGAGGAATAGCCTCACGGACAACAATGAGCAGTTCTTC.

This clone appeared a single time. The J gene is TRBJ1-2, the V gene TRBV5-1; 7 bases are shared with TRBD1. This CDR3 contains 13 residues. Trimming cost V 9 bases and J 1 base; bases outside gene matches: 6. The germline V gene encodes CDR1 SGHRS and CDR2 YFSETQ. CDR3 in amino acids: CATRTGINYGYTF. The CDR3 bases are TGCGCCACCCGGACAGGAATTAACTATGGCTACACCTTC.

The chain combines TRBV18 with TRBJ1-3; 11 bases agree with TRBD1. CDR1 KGHSH and CDR2 LQKENI come from the germline V gene. The CDR3 length is 16 residues. V lost 4 bases and J lost 3; bases outside the gene matches: 5. The CDR3 loop is CASSRGQGDLGNTIYF. The CDR3 DNA sequence: TGTGCCAGCTCACGGGGACAGGGGGACCTTGGAAACACCATATATTTT.

This clone appeared a single time. V usage is TRBV5-1 and J usage is TRBJ1-2, with D hard to call. V was clipped by 5 bases and J by 3 bases, with 11 bases between them. Germline V CDR1 and CDR2: SGHRS, YFSETQ. This CDR3 region has 13 residues. DNA of the CDR3: TGCGCCAGCAGAGGACTAGAAGACTATGGCTACACCTTC. Translating it yields CASRGLEDYGYTF.

As regards this clone: This CDR3 is also generated by other DNA sequences in the sample. The J gene is TRBJ1-2, the V gene TRBV5-1; D unclear. The ends were cut back, 0 bases at V and 3 bases at J, with 6 bases in the middle. The CDR3 is 13 residues long. CDR1 is SGHRS and CDR2 is YFSETQ in the germline V gene. The CDR3 loop reads CASSLGQDYGYTF. CDR3 DNA: TGCGCCAGCAGCTTGGGGCAGGACTATGGCTACACCTTC.

The chain joins TRBV5-1 to TRBJ1-2, with a weak D call TRBD1 (6 bases). The V gene lost 4 bases and the J gene lost 6 bases, with 13 bases spanning the gap. CDR3 length: 13 amino acids. Germline CDR1 SGHRS, CDR2 YFSETQ. CDR3 bases: TGCGCCAGCAGCGAACTTTCAGGGGATGGCTACACCTTC. It specifies CASSELSGDGYTF.

V and J are TRBV27 and TRBJ1-2; D is perhaps TRBD1 (5 bases). The ends were cut back, 3 bases at V and 7 bases at J, with 12 bases in the middle. From germline, CDR1 is MNHEY and CDR2 SMNVEV (reference sequence). The CDR3 runs to 13 residues. CDR3 sequence (DNA): TGTGCCAGCAGTTTTAGTTCAGGGTCTGGCTACACCTTC. This encodes CASSFSSGSGYTF.

The gene calls are TRBV18 and TRBJ1-2, with 7 positions matching TRBD1. The V and J ends lost 3 bases and 3 bases, in that order; junction bases with no gene match: 16. CDR1 and CDR2 (germline): KGHSH, LQKENI. The CDR3 loop spans 18 amino acids. In nucleotides, the CDR3 is TGTGCCAGCTCACCTCCCGGGACAGCCCAATTTGTCGACTATGGCTACACCTTC. Protein product: CASSPPGTAQFVDYGYTF. The complete variable domain, with remaining parts taken from reference TRBV18 and TRBJ1-2, reads NAGVMQNPRHLVRRRGQEARLRCSPMKGHSHVYWYRQLPEEGLKFMVYLQKENIIDESGMPKERFSAEFPKEGPSILRIQQVVRGDSAAYFCASSPPGTAQFVDYGYTFGSGTRLTVV.

This chain uses TRBV11-2 with TRBJ2-2, with D hard to call. The germline V gene has CDR1 SGHAT and CDR2 FQNNGV. The CDR3 has 14 residues. The V end lost 6 bases, the J end lost 9 bases, and 17 bases lay between the germline ends. The CDR3 loop reads CASSLERVSRELFF. In DNA, the CDR3 is TGTGCCAGCAGTCTTGAAAGGGTTAGTCGGGAGCTGTTTTTT.

This clone has a single count. The chain recombines TRBV10-2 with TRBJ2-7; D possibly corresponds to TRBD1 (6 bases). Germline CDR1 WSHSY, CDR2 SAAADI. Trimming pared 6 bases from V and 2 bases from J, leaving 20 bases between. The CDR3 sequence is 16 residues long. CDR3 region: CASSRDRFQGPYEQYF. The CDR3, as DNA: TGCGCCAGCAGCAGAGACAGGTTTCAAGGACCCTACGAGCAGTACTTC.

The J gene is TRBJ1-1, the V gene TRBV11-3, with D unresolved. CDR1 SGHNT and CDR2 YENEEA come from the germline V gene. The CDR3 is 13 amino acids. Between the trimmed V and J ends, which lost 2 bases and 1 base, there was a span of 5 bases. The CDR3 DNA sequence: TGTGCCAGCAGCTTAATTCGGAACACTGAAGCTTTCTTT. It is translated as CASSLIRNTEAFF.

The V gene is TRBV2, the J gene TRBJ2-1; unclear D gene. This CDR3 is built from 16 residues. Germline CDR1 SNHLY, CDR2 FYNNEI. V was cut by 5 bases and J by 9 bases, with 23 bases left in between. The DNA of the CDR3 is TGTGCCAGCAGTCAGCGTTTGGGGTGGGATACAAGTGAGCAGTTCTTC. Protein sequence: CASSQRLGWDTSEQFF.

CDR3 DNA: TGCGCCAGCAGCTTGGAACAAATCACAGATACGCAGTATTTT. Its translation is CASSLEQITDTQYF. V gene TRBV5-1 combines with J gene TRBJ2-3, with D unclear. CDR3 length equals 14 residues. CDR1 and CDR2 (germline): SGHRS, YFSETQ. V gave up 0 bases and J gave up 2 bases, with 7 bases separating them.

A single count supports this clone. The chain carries TRBV5-1 and TRBJ2-1; D gene unclear. V shed 4 bases and J shed 5 bases, with 19 bases lying between them. The germline V gene has CDR1 SGHRS and CDR2 YFSETQ. The CDR3 length is 16 residues. Here the CDR3 DNA reads TGCGCCAGCAGCCAGTCGACAAGCCCCGGAGACAATGAGCAGTTCTTC. Protein: CASSQSTSPGDNEQFF.

V is TRBV12-3 or TRBV12-4 and J is TRBJ2-1; tentatively, D is TRBD1 or TRBD2 (5 bases each). This CDR3 contains 13 residues. Trimming left V 11 bases short and J 7 bases short, with 18 bases between. For the CDR3, the DNA is TGTGCCGGGCAGCGGTCCCCAGGGAATGAGCAGTTCTTC. This translates into CAGQRSPGNEQFF.